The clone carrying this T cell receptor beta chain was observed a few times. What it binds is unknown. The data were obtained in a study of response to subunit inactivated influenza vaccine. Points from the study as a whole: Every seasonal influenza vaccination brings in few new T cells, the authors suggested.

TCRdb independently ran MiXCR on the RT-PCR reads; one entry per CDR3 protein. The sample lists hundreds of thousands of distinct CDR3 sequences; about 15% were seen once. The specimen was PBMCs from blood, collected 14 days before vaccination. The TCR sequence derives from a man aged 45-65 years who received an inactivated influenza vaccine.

The CDR3 coding sequence is TGTGCCAGCAGCACCTTAAATCAGGGGGCAGCTTTGGATACGCAGTATTTT. Protein: CASSTLNQGAALDTQYF. V usage is TRBV7-9 and J usage is TRBJ2-3, with 8 bases identical to TRBD1. V lost 5 bases to trimming and J lost 6 bases; unmatched junction nucleotides: 16. This CDR3 comprises 17 residues. The germline CDR1 and CDR2 sequences are SEHNR and FQNEAQ (reference sequence).